The clone carrying this T cell receptor (beta chain) has just one count. The data belong to a study of blood T cell repertoires in COVID-19. Study-level information: Sources were T cells, B-cell-depleted T cells, or PBMCs; the material itself was cDNA or gDNA.

The length of the CDR3 is 15 residues. Germline lookup yields CDR1 LNHDA and CDR2 SQIVND (reference sequence). Trimming removed 4 bases from V and 1 base from J, with 13 bases in between. Only in-frame clones appear in the TCRdb table, and some are missing; sequencing was by immunoSEQ multiplex PCR. The sample contains 150,000 or so clones, 85% to 95% of which appear only once. The V and J genes are TRBV19 and TRBJ1-2; D is ambiguous. The origin of this receptor is a woman in her fifties or sixties with COVID-19, enrolled during active disease. Sequencing was done on a sample of peripheral blood. CDR3 nucleotide sequence: TGTGCCAGTAGTACGGCGGCGACTCTTAACTATGGCTACACCTTC. It is translated as CASSTAATLNYGYTF.